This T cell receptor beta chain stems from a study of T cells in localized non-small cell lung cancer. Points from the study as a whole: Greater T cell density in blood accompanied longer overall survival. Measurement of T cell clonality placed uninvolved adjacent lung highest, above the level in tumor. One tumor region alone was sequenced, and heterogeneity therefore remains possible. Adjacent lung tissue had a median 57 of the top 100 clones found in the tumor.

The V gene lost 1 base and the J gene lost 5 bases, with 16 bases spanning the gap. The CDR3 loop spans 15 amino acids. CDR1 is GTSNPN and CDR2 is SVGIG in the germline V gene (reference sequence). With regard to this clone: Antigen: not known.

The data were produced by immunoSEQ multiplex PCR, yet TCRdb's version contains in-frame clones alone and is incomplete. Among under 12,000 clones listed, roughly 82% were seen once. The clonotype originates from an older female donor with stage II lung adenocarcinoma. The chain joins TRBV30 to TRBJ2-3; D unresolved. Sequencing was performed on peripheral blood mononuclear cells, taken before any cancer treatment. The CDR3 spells CAWSAFGKPEDTQYF. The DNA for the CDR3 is TGTGCCTGGAGTGCGTTTGGGAAGCCGGAAGATACGCAGTATTTT.